The 4 T cell receptor beta chains below all came from one sample that was sequenced in a study of naive and memory T cell subsets. The beta constant-region primer was an equimolar mix of two oligonucleotides covering TRBC1 and TRBC2. TCRdb analysed the UMI-ligation and nested PCR reads with MiXCR anew, one entry per CDR3 protein. This table holds around 40,000 distinct CDR3 sequences, about 14% found once. The source material was effector memory CD4+ T cells from blood. Noted subset: effector memory, CD45RA- CD27-. The receptors were gathered from a human donor in good health.

This clonotype showed up just a few times. The gene calls are TRBV5-1 and TRBJ1-3, with D possibly matching TRBD1 (5 bases). Trimming removed 3 bases at V and 2 bases at J, with 21 bases between. The CDR3 is made up of 18 amino acids. Germline values: CDR1 SGHRS, CDR2 YFSETQ. The CDR3 nucleotides are TGCGCCAGCAGCTACATCTACGGGCCTTCGGGGGCTGGAAACACCATATATTTT. Its protein is CASSYIYGPSGAGNTIYF.

This clonotype occurred many times. This rearrangement joins TRBV15 to TRBJ2-1; 15 nucleotides align to TRBD2. Trimming took 4 bases from V and 10 from J; bases not matched to a gene: 11. This CDR3 is built from 17 residues. Germline V gene data show CDR1 as LNHNV and CDR2 as YYDKDF (reference sequence). In nucleotides, the CDR3 is TGTGCCACCAGCACAGGACTAGCGGGAGGGCCTACAGGGGAGCAGTTCTTC. It specifies CATSTGLAGGPTGEQFF.

This clonotype was seen ten or more times. V usage is TRBV4-1 and J usage is TRBJ2-7; 7 nucleotides line up with TRBD1. The ends lost 0 bases at V and 4 bases at J; junction bases unmatched: 15. Germline V CDR1 and CDR2: MGHRA, YSYEKL. This CDR3 is 18 amino acids long. The CDR3 coding sequence is TGCGCCAGCAGCCAAGATAGCTGGACAGCCCTCAGGGGGTACGAGCAGTACTTC. It specifies CASSQDSWTALRGYEQYF.

This clonotype was seen a handful of times. The rearrangement links TRBV19 to TRBJ2-1, with 13 bases that match TRBD2. Germline V gives CDR1 LNHDA, CDR2 SQIVND (reference sequence). The length of the CDR3 is 14 residues. The ends lost 6 bases at V and 6 bases at J; junction bases unmatched: 2. DNA for the CDR3: TGTGCCAGTAGCACTAGCGGGAGGGCCAATGAGCAGTTCTTC. Its protein product is CASSTSGRANEQFF.